Following are 13 T cell receptor beta chains from one sample sequenced in a study of beta chain features in type 1 diabetes (dated by TCRdb to the late 2010s). Overall study outcomes, separate from this receptor: In all four CD4+ subsets, TCRB CDR3 length was moderately but significantly shorter in type 1 diabetes patients.

Preparation of the library involved the immunoSEQ multiplex PCR assay. All of the isolated RNA was reverse transcribed with the High Capacity cDNA Reverse Transcription Kit, so expressed TCRB transcripts were sequenced. In its TCRdb copy, this immuneACCESS table keeps in-frame sequences only and misses some clones. Where compared with another copy, unresolved V genes explain less than half of these, and the others have no known cause. This sample gives over 150,000 clones in total; roughly 8% of them show up just once. The biggest ten clones account for 0.5% of the sample. Their specific antigens are unknown. The sequenced sample consisted of central memory CD4+ T cells from blood. These receptors were collected from a man in his late teens or twenties with type 1 diabetes.

The genes are TRBV4-1 and TRBJ1-1, with a tentative D call TRBD1 (5 bases). The CDR3 is made up of 15 amino acids. Germline lookup yields CDR1 MGHRA and CDR2 YSYEKL. The V and J ends lost 2 bases and 6 bases respectively, with 16 bases between them. For the CDR3, the DNA is TGCGCCAGCAGCCAATCTGCGCTGGGGCTCGCTGAAGCTTTCTTT. Translating gives CASSQSALGLAEAFF.

The chain carries TRBV4-2 and TRBJ2-7; D unclear. This CDR3 contains 15 residues. Trimming cost V 0 bases and J 0 bases, with 9 bases left between them. Germline loops: CDR1 LGHNA, CDR2 YNFKEQ. CDR3 in amino acids: CASSQDPLSSYEQYF. The CDR3 nucleotides read TGTGCCAGCAGCCAAGATCCCCTAAGCTCCTACGAGCAGTACTTC.

This clone has more than one count but fewer than ten. V usage is TRBV7-2 and J usage is TRBJ2-5; 9 nucleotides line up with TRBD1. The CDR3 loop spans 15 amino acids. V was pared by 7 bases and J by 5 bases, with 11 bases of the junction left unmatched. Looked up from germline, CDR1 is SGHTA and CDR2 is FQGNSA. The CDR3 nucleotides read TGTGCCAGCACCGCCGGGACAGGGCGTGTGGAGACCCAGTACTTC. This encodes CASTAGTGRVETQYF. Supplemented by reference TRBV7-2 and TRBJ2-5, the full variable domain reads GAGVSQSPSNKVTEKGKDVELRCDPISGHTALYWYRQSLGQGLEFLIYFQGNSAPDKSGLPSDRFSAERTGGSVSTLTIQRTQQEDSAVYLCASTAGTGRVETQYFGPGTRLLVL.

The chain combines TRBV7-8 with TRBJ1-2, with 9 positions matching TRBD1. Germline CDR1 reads SGHVS; CDR2 reads FQNEAQ. CDR3 length: 14 residues. V lost 1 base and J lost 5; bases outside the gene matches: 2. The CDR3 loop is CASSLGGQGYGYTF. The CDR3 DNA reads as TGTGCCAGCAGCTTAGGGGGACAGGGATATGGCTACACCTTC.

This clone was picked up many times. The rearrangement uses TRBV19 and TRBJ2-1; D gene ambiguous. The CDR3 is 11 residues long. Germline lookup yields CDR1 LNHDA and CDR2 SQIVND (reference sequence). The V gene lost 6 bases and the J gene lost 7 bases, with 7 bases spanning the gap. The DNA of the CDR3 is TGTGCCAGTAGCTACTTTAATGAGCAGTTCTTC. Its translation is CASSYFNEQFF.

The CDR3 region is CASLKGTSGIYTGELFF. The CDR3 DNA follows: TGTGCCAGCTTAAAAGGGACTAGCGGGATCTACACCGGGGAGCTGTTTTTT. The chain uses TRBV18 and TRBJ2-2; 13 nucleotides agree with TRBD2. V shed 7 bases and J 3 bases; nucleotides not matched to a gene: 8. CDR1 KGHSH and CDR2 LQKENI come from the germline V gene. The CDR3 has 17 amino acids.

This clone was counted a few times. The J gene is TRBJ2-1, the V gene TRBV2; 11 bases align to TRBD2. The CDR3 spans 15 residues. The ends lost 7 bases at V and 7 bases at J; junction bases unmatched: 9. CDR1 SNHLY and CDR2 FYNNEI come from the germline V gene. The CDR3 spells CASNPAGLAGNEQFF. The CDR3 nucleotides are TGTGCCAGCAACCCGGCCGGACTAGCGGGTAATGAGCAGTTCTTC.

The chain has TRBV5-1 and TRBJ2-1, with 7 bases that match TRBD2. The germline V gene encodes CDR1 SGHRS and CDR2 YFSETQ. The J segment lost 6 bases and the V segment lost 9 bases, leaving 12 bases of the junction unmatched. This CDR3 has 14 amino acids. This chain's CDR3 is CATAWAAGRNEQFF. CDR3 DNA sequence: TGCGCCACCGCTTGGGCAGCGGGACGCAATGAGCAGTTCTTC.

The J gene is TRBJ2-1, the V gene TRBV6-6, with D tentatively TRBD1 or TRBD2 (7 bases each). The V and J ends lost 10 bases and 7 bases respectively, with 20 bases between them. This CDR3 contains 14 residues. Germline V gives CDR1 MNHNY, CDR2 SVGAGI (reference sequence). CDR3 nucleotides: TGTGCCATCAGGGGGGCGGGAGAACGGAATGAGCAGTTCTTC. Protein sequence: CAIRGAGERNEQFF.

J is TRBJ2-7 and V is TRBV30; 10 bases are a match to TRBD1. J was trimmed by 3 bases and V by 8 bases; bases with no gene match: 7. The CDR3 spans 13 residues. Germline assignment: CDR1 GTSNPN and CDR2 SVGIG (reference sequence). CDR3 region: CAGTRTGGYEQYF. The CDR3 DNA sequence: TGTGCCGGGACGCGGACAGGGGGCTACGAGCAGTACTTC.

This clone has only a few counts. V and J are TRBV5-4 and TRBJ1-2; D remains unclear. V was trimmed by 5 bases and J by 1 base, leaving 9 bases between them. CDR1 is SGHNT and CDR2 is YYREEE in the germline V gene (reference sequence). This CDR3 has 13 residues. The CDR3 DNA sequence: TGTGCCAGCAGAAGTCGGGATAACTATGGCTACACCTTC. It codes for CASRSRDNYGYTF.

The chain combines TRBV7-9 with TRBJ2-5; 8 nucleotides agree with TRBD1. The CDR3 length is 15 residues. With V trimmed by 1 base and J by 5 bases, 6 bases remained unmatched. The germline CDR1 and CDR2 sequences are SEHNR and FQNEAQ (reference sequence). CDR3 in DNA: TGTGCCAGCAGCTTAGGGTCAGGGGGCGATGAGACCCAGTACTTC. Encoded protein: CASSLGSGGDETQYF. Using reference TRBV7-9 and TRBJ2-5 for the parts outside the CDR3, the full variable domain is DTGVSQNPRHKITKRGQNVTFRCDPISEHNRLYWYRQTLGQGPEFLTYFQNEAQLEKSRLLSDRFSAERPKGSFSTLEIQRTEQGDSAMYLCASSLGSGGDETQYFGPGTRLLVL.

In its sample, this clone was seen a few times. The rearrangement links TRBV29-1 to TRBJ1-1, with TRBD1 identical over 9 bases. This CDR3 has 14 amino acids. Germline V gene sequence: CDR1 SQVTM, CDR2 ANQGSEA. J lost 3 bases, V lost 5 bases, and 7 bases had no gene match. The CDR3 nucleotides are TGCAGCGTTTCCCACAGGGGGCGGGACACTGAAGCTTTCTTT. Amino acid sequence: CSVSHRGRDTEAFF.